The 22 T cell receptor beta chains given below trace back to one sample, sequenced in a study of response to subunit inactivated influenza vaccine. TCRdb re-analysed the RT-PCR reads in MiXCR, keeping a single row per CDR3 protein. The table includes 710,000 or so distinct CDR3 sequences, 15% to 19% detected once. Sequenced material: PBMCs from blood, taken roughly 13 days after vaccination. The receptors were sampled from a man aged 50-60 years who received an inactivated influenza vaccine.

This clonotype was seen more than once but under ten times. The DNA of the CDR3 is TGCAGTGCTAGAAGCGGGAGGCACACAGATACGCAGTATTTT. Encoded protein: CSARSGRHTDTQYF. V gene TRBV20-1 combines with J gene TRBJ2-3; 9 nucleotides line up with TRBD2. Germline V gene data show CDR1 as DFQATT and CDR2 as SNEGSKA (reference sequence). The CDR3 contains 14 residues. The V and J ends lost 2 bases and 2 bases, in that order; junction bases with no gene match: 2.

The CDR3 DNA reads TGTGCTGGATCCCGGGACAGGGAGGGAGAGACCCAGTACTTC. Residues: CAGSRDREGETQYF. J is TRBJ2-5 and V is TRBV10-3, with 9 positions matching TRBD1. Germline V gene data show CDR1 as ENHRY and CDR2 as SYGVKD. This CDR3 has 14 residues.

The J gene is TRBJ2-2, the V gene TRBV6-2 or TRBV6-3; no firm D call. The V and J ends lost 5 bases and 3 bases respectively, with 10 bases between them. CDR1 is MNHEY, CDR2 SVGEGT, per germline. CDR3 length equals 14 residues. The CDR3 protein is CASSITLDTGELFF. The CDR3 nucleotides are TGTGCCAGCAGTATAACGCTAGACACCGGGGAGCTGTTTTTT.

This rearrangement joins TRBV4-3 to TRBJ2-7, with unresolved D. Germline CDR1 is LGHNA and CDR2 is YSLEER. CDR3 size: 13 residues. V was clipped by 0 bases and J by 9 bases, with 12 bases between them. CDR3 sequence: CASSQDRELGQYF. CDR3 coding DNA: TGCGCCAGCAGCCAAGATCGTGAGCTGGGGCAGTACTTC.

Only a few counts were recorded for this clonotype. This chain connects TRBV6-2 or TRBV6-3 to TRBJ2-7; TRBD1 matches at 10 bases. Germline V gives CDR1 MNHEY, CDR2 SVGEGT. The CDR3 contains 13 residues. The trim removed 6 bases at V and 5 bases at J, leaving 4 bases unmatched. CDR3 region: CASRRGTGDEQYF. The CDR3 DNA sequence: TGTGCCAGCAGGCGAGGGACAGGGGACGAGCAGTACTTC.

This clonotype appeared a few times. V usage is TRBV18 and J usage is TRBJ2-1; D is unclear. V lost 4 bases, J lost 6 bases, and 7 bases lay in between. CDR3 length: 12 amino acids. Germline CDR1 KGHSH, CDR2 LQKENI. As DNA, the CDR3 is TGTGCCAGCTCACAGGGCCCCAATGAGCAGTTCTTC. Protein sequence: CASSQGPNEQFF.

The V and J genes are TRBV7-2 and TRBJ1-1; D gene unclear. Germline CDR1 SGHTA, CDR2 FQGNSA. The germline V and J ends were trimmed by 0 bases and 1 base, with 9 bases remaining between them. The CDR3 runs to 15 residues. This chain's CDR3 is CASSLAGLANTEAFF. The CDR3 bases are TGTGCCAGCAGCTTAGCGGGGTTGGCGAACACTGAAGCTTTCTTT.

This clonotype was counted only a few times. The J gene is TRBJ2-3, the V gene TRBV30; D gene uncertain. The CDR3 length is 13 residues. Germline CDR1 is GTSNPN and CDR2 is SVGIG (reference sequence). With 0 bases removed from V and 2 bases from J, the gap between germline ends came to 6 bases. CDR3 nucleotide sequence: TGTGCCTGGAGTGTACTAATCACAGATACGCAGTATTTT. This gives the protein CAWSVLITDTQYF.

The chain is built from TRBV9 and TRBJ2-2, with D uncertain. This CDR3 region has 16 residues. V was shortened by 0 bases and J by 0 bases, with 9 bases between the two germline ends. CDR1 and CDR2 from the germline V gene are SGDLS and YYNGEE. CDR3 bases: TGTGCCAGCAGCGTAGGCATGATAGCGAACACCGGGGAGCTGTTTTTT. Translating gives CASSVGMIANTGELFF. The variable domain in full, with the rest retrieved from reference TRBV9 and TRBJ2-2, is DSGVTQTPKHLITATGQRVTLRCSPRSGDLSVYWYQQSLDQGLQFLIQYYNGEERAKGNILERFSAQQFPDLHSELNLSSLELGDSALYFCASSVGMIANTGELFFGEGSRLTVL.

This clonotype was recorded a few times. V and J are TRBV20-1 and TRBJ2-7; 16 bases are shared with TRBD2. CDR3 length equals 16 residues. The germline V gene has CDR1 DFQATT and CDR2 SNEGSKA (reference sequence). V lost 3 bases to trimming and J lost 3 bases; unmatched junction nucleotides: 5. The CDR3 nucleotides are TGCAGTGCTAGTGGGACTAGCGGGGGGGCGAACTACGAGCAGTACTTC. It specifies CSASGTSGGANYEQYF.

Here the CDR3 reads CATSDAQPNSPLHF. The CDR3 bases are TGTGCCACCAGCGACGCACAGCCTAATTCACCCCTCCACTTT. The chain joins TRBV24-1 to TRBJ1-6; unclear D gene. The germline CDR1 and CDR2 sequences are KGHDR and SFDVKD. This CDR3 is built from 14 residues. Trimming pared 7 bases from V and 6 bases from J, leaving 12 bases between.

In its sample, this clonotype was seen many times. The chain joins TRBV30 to TRBJ2-2; 7 positions agree with TRBD1. Losses at the gene ends were 3 bases for V and 2 bases for J; bases not matched to a gene: 6. This CDR3 comprises 15 residues. Germline lookup yields CDR1 GTSNPN and CDR2 SVGIG (reference sequence). DNA of the CDR3: TGTGCCTGGAGAGGGGGCAGGAAAAACACCGGGGAGCTGTTTTTT. As protein: CAWRGGRKNTGELFF.

The table lists this clonotype with a few counts. J is TRBJ2-1 and V is TRBV18, with 13 bases lining up with TRBD2. J gave up 2 bases and V 5 bases, and 6 bases lay outside the gene matches. The CDR3 is made up of 17 amino acids. Germline CDR1 and CDR2: KGHSH and LQKENI. The CDR3 DNA follows: TGTGCCAGCTCAAGGGGACTAGCGGGATCCACCTACAATGAGCAGTTCTTC. Its translation is CASSRGLAGSTYNEQFF.

This clonotype showed up just a few times. The V gene is TRBV7-2, the J gene TRBJ2-2; 7 nucleotides agree with TRBD2. V dropped 5 bases and J dropped 6; count of bases not matched to a gene: 12. Germline V lookup: CDR1 SGHTA, CDR2 FQGNSA. CDR3 length equals 16 residues. The CDR3 region is CASSPRVLAAAGELFF. The CDR3 bases are TGTGCCAGCAGCCCTAGGGTCCTAGCGGCCGCCGGGGAGCTGTTTTTT.

There are a few counts of this clonotype. The gene calls are TRBV12-3 or TRBV12-4 and TRBJ1-5; maybe TRBD1 (6 bases). The CDR3 is 15 amino acids. V shed 2 bases and J shed 3 bases, with 11 bases lying between them. The CDR3 DNA is TGTGCCAGCAGTTTATCAGGGGCCCCCAATCAGCCCCAGCATTTT. It encodes CASSLSGAPNQPQHF.

This clonotype was counted at least ten times. The chain carries TRBV5-1 and TRBJ2-3; 9 nucleotides line up with TRBD2. Germline values: CDR1 SGHRS, CDR2 YFSETQ. There are 14 residues in the CDR3. J gave up 3 bases and V 4 bases, and 3 bases lay outside the gene matches. As DNA, the CDR3 is TGCGCCAGCAGCCGTACTAGCGGGACAGATACGCAGTATTTT. It encodes CASSRTSGTDTQYF. The entire variable domain, with the rest obtained from reference TRBV5-1 and TRBJ2-3, is as follows: KAGVTQTPRYLIKTRGQQVTLSCSPISGHRSVSWYQQTPGQGLQFLFEYFSETQRNKGNFPGRFSGRQFSNSRSEMNVSTLELGDSALYLCASSRTSGTDTQYFGPGTRLTVL.

The chain employs TRBV21-1 and TRBJ2-1; TRBD1 reflects the table's D call only, with no check against the DNA. TRBV21-1 is assigned pseudogene status. This CDR3 region has 16 residues. This CDR3 is CASRPQDRSPTNEQFF. CDR3 bases: TGTGCCAGCAGGCCCCAGGACAGGAGCCCCACCAATGAGCAGTTCTTC.

Only a few counts were recorded for this clonotype. This sequence joins TRBV4-2 and TRBJ2-5, with 15 bases aligning to TRBD2. This CDR3 is 19 amino acids long. With V trimmed by 0 bases and J by 4 bases, 9 bases remained unmatched. Germline loops: CDR1 LGHNA, CDR2 YNFKEQ. This CDR3 reads CASSQDGRTSGRARETQYF. The CDR3 bases are TGTGCCAGCAGCCAAGATGGGAGGACTAGCGGGAGGGCCCGAGAGACCCAGTACTTC.

The chain recombines TRBV29-1 with TRBJ2-5; 11 bases fit TRBD1. With V trimmed by 6 bases and J by 0 bases, 6 bases remained unmatched. The CDR3 has 15 residues. CDR1 SQVTM and CDR2 ANQGSEA come from the germline V gene. CDR3 bases: TGCAGCGTCACCTCGGACAGGGGGCACCAAGAGACCCAGTACTTC. Translated: CSVTSDRGHQETQYF.

The genes are TRBV5-1 and TRBJ2-1, with a tentative D call TRBD1 (6 bases). The CDR3 sequence is 14 residues long. In germline, CDR1 is SGHRS, CDR2 YFSETQ. V was trimmed by 4 bases and J by 5 bases, leaving 13 bases between them. The CDR3 bases are TGCGCCAGCAGCAGACAGGTTCACAACAATGAGCAGTTCTTC. Its translation: CASSRQVHNNEQFF.

This clonotype was seen a few times. The chain is built from TRBV7-3 and TRBJ2-1; TRBD2 aligns across 14 bases. The CDR3 has 16 amino acids. The germline V gene encodes CDR1 SGHTA and CDR2 FQGTGA. V shed 5 bases and J 5 bases; nucleotides not matched to a gene: 5. The CDR3 DNA is TGTGCCAGCAGCCCGATGACTAGCGGGAGGGACAATGAGCAGTTCTTC. Translated: CASSPMTSGRDNEQFF.

This rearrangement joins TRBV12-3 or TRBV12-4 to TRBJ1-2, with 9 bases that match TRBD1. V was clipped by 5 bases and J by 2 bases; unmatched bases: 6. The CDR3 covers 15 residues. CDR3 sequence (DNA): TGTGCCAGCAGTAGAGTCGGACAGGGGAACTATGGCTACACCTTC. Translation: CASSRVGQGNYGYTF.